The sequence of this T cell receptor beta chain was determined in a study of T-cell reconstitution after alpha-beta-depleted transplantation in children. There are a few counts of this clonotype. Preparing the TCRbeta library involved the use of unique molecular identifiers. TCRdb redid the calling of the PCR reads with MiXCR, one entry per CDR3 protein. There are some 550,000 distinct CDR3 sequences in the sample; roughly 18% occur only once, and 3.3% lies in the top ten. Germline CDR1 reads SGHRS; CDR2 reads YFSETQ. J was trimmed by 1 base and V by 1 base; bases with no gene match: 8. This CDR3 contains 18 residues.

The source was PBMCs from the stem cell graft donor, collected from the stem cell graft. The source of this sequence is a human donor who donated a stem cell graft to a child with acute lymphoblastic leukemia. The chain joins TRBV5-1 to TRBJ2-7; 13 nucleotides align to TRBD2. This CDR3 is CASSLSRLAGGGSYEQYF. CDR3 DNA sequence: TGCGCCAGCAGCTTGAGTCGACTAGCGGGAGGAGGGTCCTACGAGCAGTACTTC.